The rows below give T cell receptor beta chains drawn from one sample of a study of shared clonotypes between healthy human individuals. The data were produced by immunoSEQ multiplex PCR, yet TCRdb's version contains in-frame clones alone and is incomplete. The table has fewer than 2.5 million clones, roughly 93% seen once. Sequencing was done on a sample of naive CD4+ T cells from PBMCs. These receptor sequences come from a man between 18 and 29 years old in good health. Some clones in this sample may be carry-over from other donors' samples. CDR3s include the opening cysteine and the closing phenylalanine or tryptophan. The D gene is left open where the match is weak. Expanded clones are given a class, and other clones once, few, many or no size at all.

clone_size: NA
j_call: TRBJ2-5
v_call: TRBV6-1
d_call: NA
cdr3_nt: TGTGCCAGCAGTGAAGGTGGGGCCGGAGAGACCCAGTACTTC
cdr3_aa: CASSEGGAGETQYF

clone_size: NA
j_call: TRBJ1-1
v_call: TRBV6-1
d_call: NA
cdr3_nt: TGTGCCAGCAGTGAAACGGGGGCGGTCACTGAAGCTTTCTTT
cdr3_aa: CASSETGAVTEAFF

clone_size: few
j_call: TRBJ1-1
v_call: TRBV18
d_call: NA
cdr3_nt: TGTGCCAGCTCGGTCAGGGGACTGAACACTGAAGCTTTCTTT
cdr3_aa: CASSVRGLNTEAFF

clone_size: NA
j_call: TRBJ2-7
v_call: TRBV11-2
d_call: TRBD1
cdr3_nt: TGTGCCAGCAGCTTACTGGGACAGGGCTACGAGCAGTACTTC
cdr3_aa: CASSLLGQGYEQYF

clone_size: NA
j_call: TRBJ2-7
v_call: TRBV11-1
d_call: TRBD2
cdr3_nt: TGTGCCAGCAGCGGATCGACAACTAGCGATAGCTCCTACGAGCAGTACTTC
cdr3_aa: CASSGSTTSDSSYEQYF

clone_size: NA
j_call: TRBJ1-3
v_call: TRBV7-9
d_call: NA
cdr3_nt: TGTGCCAGCAGCTTAGAAGGGGGGGCTGGCGCTGGAAACACCATATATTTT
cdr3_aa: CASSLEGGAGAGNTIYF

clone_size: NA
j_call: TRBJ2-6
v_call: TRBV11-3
d_call: NA
cdr3_nt: TGTGCCAGCAGCTCCCGCCCCGGGGCCAACGTCCTGACTTTC
cdr3_aa: CASSSRPGANVLTF

clone_size: NA
j_call: TRBJ2-1
v_call: TRBV6-4
d_call: NA
cdr3_nt: TGTGCCAGCAGTTTGGCTAACCAAAACTACAATGAGCAGTTCTTC
cdr3_aa: CASSLANQNYNEQFF

clone_size: NA
j_call: TRBJ2-1
v_call: TRBV30
d_call: TRBD2
cdr3_nt: TGTGCCTGGAGTGTACAAGGGGGCCTAGCGGGAGTAGGTGGGCATGAGCAGTTCTTC
cdr3_aa: CAWSVQGGLAGVGGHEQFF

clone_size: few
j_call: TRBJ2-7
v_call: TRBV5-4
d_call: TRBD1
cdr3_nt: TGTGCCAGCAGCACCCGACAGGGGTCGGACGAGCAGTACTTC
cdr3_aa: CASSTRQGSDEQYF

clone_size: NA
j_call: TRBJ2-2
v_call: TRBV7-2
d_call: TRBD1
cdr3_nt: TGTGCCAGCAGCTTAGAGGCCAGGGGGAGAACCGGGGAGCTGTTTTTT
cdr3_aa: CASSLEARGRTGELFF

clone_size: NA
j_call: TRBJ2-1
v_call: TRBV27
d_call: NA
cdr3_nt: TGTGCCAGCAGTTTACCCCCCGGGACTTCAAGAGGGAATGAGCAGTTCTTC
cdr3_aa: CASSLPPGTSRGNEQFF

clone_size: NA
j_call: TRBJ1-1
v_call: TRBV6-6
d_call: NA
cdr3_nt: TGTGCCAGCAGTTACCTGCAAGGTGCTGAAGCTTTCTTT
cdr3_aa: CASSYLQGAEAFF

clone_size: NA
j_call: TRBJ1-1
v_call: TRBV5-1
d_call: NA
cdr3_nt: TGCGCCAGCAGCTTGGTTGCAGCCAACACTGAAGCTTTCTTT
cdr3_aa: CASSLVAANTEAFF

clone_size: NA
j_call: TRBJ1-6
v_call: TRBV5-1
d_call: NA
cdr3_nt: TGCGCCAGCAGCTTGGAACTTAATTCACCCCTCCACTTT
cdr3_aa: CASSLELNSPLHF

clone_size: NA
j_call: TRBJ2-5
v_call: TRBV5-4
d_call: TRBD1
cdr3_nt: TGTGCCAGCAGCTACGACAGGGAAAGAGAGACCCAGTACTTC
cdr3_aa: CASSYDRERETQYF

clone_size: NA
j_call: TRBJ2-5
v_call: TRBV18
d_call: NA
cdr3_nt: TGTGCCAGCTCACCAGCCCGGACAGAAGAGACCCAGTACTTC
cdr3_aa: CASSPARTEETQYF

clone_size: NA
j_call: TRBJ2-3
v_call: TRBV4-2
d_call: TRBD2
cdr3_nt: TGTGCCAGCAGCCAGCAGACTAGCAGCACAGATACGCAGTATTTT
cdr3_aa: CASSQQTSSTDTQYF

clone_size: NA
j_call: TRBJ2-2
v_call: TRBV9
d_call: NA
cdr3_nt: TGTGCCAGCAGCGTAGGGTGGGGGAACACCGGGGAGCTGTTTTTT
cdr3_aa: CASSVGWGNTGELFF

clone_size: once
j_call: TRBJ2-7
v_call: TRBV7-3
d_call: NA
cdr3_nt: TGTGCCAGCAGCTTAACGGGACCCTCAACCTACGAGCAGTACTTC
cdr3_aa: CASSLTGPSTYEQYF

clone_size: NA
j_call: TRBJ1-5
v_call: TRBV5-6
d_call: NA
cdr3_nt: TGTGCCAGCAGCTTGAGGGAGAACACCCATAGCAATCAGCCCCAGCATTTT
cdr3_aa: CASSLRENTHSNQPQHF

clone_size: once
j_call: TRBJ2-1
v_call: TRBV7-9
d_call: NA
cdr3_nt: TGTGCCAGCAGCCGGAGGACAGTTGGCAATGAGCAGTTCTTC
cdr3_aa: CASSRRTVGNEQFF

clone_size: NA
j_call: TRBJ2-7
v_call: TRBV5-1
d_call: NA
cdr3_nt: TGCGCCAGCAGCTTGCCCGGGGACTACGAGCAGTACTTC
cdr3_aa: CASSLPGDYEQYF

clone_size: NA
j_call: TRBJ2-5
v_call: TRBV6-6
d_call: TRBD2
cdr3_nt: TGTGCCAGCAGTTACTCCTGGCGGGAGGGCCGGGAGACCCAGTACTTC
cdr3_aa: CASSYSWREGRETQYF

clone_size: NA
j_call: TRBJ1-4
v_call: TRBV29-1
d_call: NA
cdr3_nt: TGCAGCGTTGGGGGCAGGGCAACTAATGAAAAACTGTTTTTT
cdr3_aa: CSVGGRATNEKLFF

clone_size: NA
j_call: TRBJ1-4
v_call: TRBV7-9
d_call: NA
cdr3_nt: TGTGCCAGCAGCTTAGATCTTCAGGGTATTGAAAAACTGTTTTTT
cdr3_aa: CASSLDLQGIEKLFF

clone_size: NA
j_call: TRBJ2-5
v_call: TRBV28
d_call: TRBD1
cdr3_nt: TGTGCCAGCACTACCGGGACAGGGAAAGAGACCCAGTACTTC
cdr3_aa: CASTTGTGKETQYF

clone_size: NA
j_call: TRBJ2-1
v_call: TRBV10-3
d_call: TRBD2
cdr3_nt: TGTGCCAGATCTAGCGGGAAGTTCAATGAGCAGTTCTTC
cdr3_aa: CARSSGKFNEQFF

clone_size: once
j_call: TRBJ2-7
v_call: TRBV11-2
d_call: NA
cdr3_nt: TGTGCCAGCAGCTTAGAGCGGGGCCCCCTCTACGAGCAGTACTTC
cdr3_aa: CASSLERGPLYEQYF

clone_size: NA
j_call: TRBJ1-1
v_call: TRBV29-1
d_call: NA
cdr3_nt: TGCAGCGCTATAAAGGGGGTGAGTGAAGCTTTCTTT
cdr3_aa: CSAIKGVSEAFF

clone_size: NA
j_call: TRBJ2-1
v_call: TRBV25-1
d_call: TRBD2
cdr3_nt: TGTGCCAGCAGTGATGCGGGAGGCTCTTACAATGAGCAGTTCTTC
cdr3_aa: CASSDAGGSYNEQFF

clone_size: NA
j_call: TRBJ2-7
v_call: TRBV7-9
d_call: NA
cdr3_nt: TGTGCCAGCAGCTCACAACGGACCCTGTGGTACGAGCAGTACTTC
cdr3_aa: CASSSQRTLWYEQYF

clone_size: NA
j_call: TRBJ2-7
v_call: TRBV5-1
d_call: NA
cdr3_nt: TGCGCCAGCAGCTTCAATTCCTACGAGCAGTACTTC
cdr3_aa: CASSFNSYEQYF

clone_size: NA
j_call: TRBJ1-6
v_call: TRBV6-1
d_call: NA
cdr3_nt: TGTGCCAGCAGCGTCCCGCGGGGAGCCCTCCACTTT
cdr3_aa: CASSVPRGALHF

clone_size: NA
j_call: TRBJ2-7
v_call: TRBV28
d_call: NA
cdr3_nt: TGTGCCAGCTCCCTTCCCGGGGATACCTACGAGCAGTACTTC
cdr3_aa: CASSLPGDTYEQYF

clone_size: NA
j_call: TRBJ2-1
v_call: TRBV9
d_call: NA
cdr3_nt: TGTGCCAGCAGCGCCATCTATACCCGAGGGGCATACAATGAGCAGTTCTTC
cdr3_aa: CASSAIYTRGAYNEQFF

clone_size: once
j_call: TRBJ2-3
v_call: TRBV5-1
d_call: TRBD2
cdr3_nt: TGCGCCAGCAGCCCGGGACTAGCGGGAGTGGCAGATACGCAGTATTTT
cdr3_aa: CASSPGLAGVADTQYF

clone_size: once
j_call: TRBJ1-2
v_call: TRBV5-4
d_call: NA
cdr3_nt: TGTGCCAGCAGCCTCAACCCGCAGGGCGATGGCTACACCTTC
cdr3_aa: CASSLNPQGDGYTF

clone_size: once
j_call: TRBJ1-4
v_call: TRBV6-1
d_call: NA
cdr3_nt: TGTGCCAGCAGTGGTCGGACTGCGGATGAAAAACTGTTTTTT
cdr3_aa: CASSGRTADEKLFF

clone_size: NA
j_call: TRBJ1-2
v_call: TRBV29-1
d_call: TRBD1
cdr3_nt: TGCAGCGTAGGGACAGGGGGTGATGGCTACACCTTC
cdr3_aa: CSVGTGGDGYTF